What follows describes a single T cell receptor (beta chain). Its antigen is currently not known. Qualities for individual bases were not recorded, and no much larger clone is one base off. The cohort consisted of hundreds of healthy bone marrow donors. Cohort members were all nominally healthy when sampled, although unrecorded immune exposures were likely present. The donor tested CMV seropositive and was one of the 289 seropositive cohort members. A peripheral blood sample was collected from each donor, and TCR beta sequencing was performed on peripheral blood mononuclear cells. Genomic DNA extraction from the blood cell samples was performed with the Qiagen DNeasy Blood Extraction Kit. From cysteine to phenylalanine, the CDR3 is 14 amino acids long. The sequence is cut down to CDR3 DNA, 42 bases in frame from base 1. Between the V and J ends, shortened by 0 bases and 3 bases respectively, the junction contains 8 bases. CDR1 KGHSH and CDR2 LQKENI were looked up in the germline V gene.

Library method: the immunoSEQ multiplex PCR assay. A mixture of 60 forward primers for TCR Vbeta segments and 13 reverse primers for TCR Jbeta segments was used in the multiplex PCR. The CDR3 region of rearranged TCR beta genes was amplified from genomic DNA with a multiplex PCR assay. On the Illumina HiSeq System, the amplified TCR beta libraries were sequenced as 87-base-pair reads. Regarding the original processing steps: A later analysis tallied 70 million to 100 million unique TCR beta chains across the 660 or so repertoires, and about 12 million of those chains were shared by two or more donors. Raw reads were error-corrected and collapsed into unique sequences with a nearest-neighbor algorithm that merged closely related sequences to remove PCR and sequencing errors. CDR3 sequences were aligned to IMGT reference sequences to assign V, D and J gene segments. For a sequence to be retained, a match of at least six nucleotides was required to both a V gene segment and a J gene segment. Rearrangements were called productive when the CDR3 lacked stop codons and stayed in frame with V and J; all others were non-productive. Following IMGT convention, CDR3 was defined as the stretch from the second conserved V-encoded cysteine up to the conserved J-encoded phenylalanine. Sequences without an unambiguous match to a single V gene segment were excluded from the earlier analysis of over 500 of the donors. An earlier analysis of a few hundred of the donors called V segments functional above 56.7% productive rearrangements and segregating when the between-donor standard deviation exceeded 5%. A statistical classification framework was built to diagnose cytomegalovirus status from the catalog of TCR beta chain sequences. In a later analysis, TCR nucleotide sequences were compared against IMGT/GENE-DB human TR gene sequences so that V and J genes could be assigned. In a later analysis, CDR3 sequences and most-parsimonious VDJ recombination scenarios were assigned using the TCRdist pipeline. In a later analysis, every TCR beta chain was defined by the combination of its CDR3 amino acid sequence and its V-gene family, and reads without a unique V-gene family were dropped. As a way to deal with suspected cross-contamination and a sequencing artifact, a later analysis dropped more than 500 nucleotide sequences that were highly shared and had low generation probability. For each public chain, a later analysis derived a clonal expansion index from normalized ranks of inferred template counts within each repertoire. In a later analysis, generation probabilities were computed with a VDJ recombination model fitted to out-of-frame rearrangements, and the resulting probabilities were checked against IGoR. Hypergeometric tests were used in a later analysis to score TCR-TCR, TCR-HLA and TCR-CMV co-occurrence, with a repertoire-size bias correction applied to the TCR pairs. In a later analysis, false discovery rates were estimated by permuting HLA or CMV assignments 20 times. A later analysis grouped co-occurring TCRs with DBSCAN, adding TCRdist sequence similarity when clustering within HLA-allele-positive subsets. Co-occurrence clustering excluded repertoires with fewer than 30,000 or more than 120,000 public chains, plus five with anomalous nucleotide sharing. TCRdb holds this immuneACCESS table with in-frame rearrangements only. Some clones are missing; in checked studies, unresolved V genes explain under half, and the rest has no known cause. V, J and clone size were drawn from that table, and D and trimming were deduced from the DNA. For this sample there are about 80,000 clones; roughly three quarters appear just once. Around 25% of the sample is taken by the ten largest.

This entry is derived from a study of cytomegalovirus exposure and HLA in healthy donors (dated by TCRdb to the late 2010s). In the study overall: An earlier analysis of roughly 610 of the donors reported 276 Gb of sequence data and 117 million unique TCR beta sequences obtained from about 179 million T cells. A separate validation cohort of over a hundred different subjects was used in addition to the approximately 610-subject first cohort. Several DR-DQ haplotypes were treated as single units for association and clustering because of strong linkage in the cohort. Typing coverage varied by locus: roughly 620-640 donors for A, B, C, DRB1 and DQB1; 500 to 550 for DQA1; more than 600 for DPA1; under 490 for DPB1. To decide whether each TCR beta V gene segment behaved as functional or pseudogenic, an earlier analysis of nearly 600 of the donors relied on high-throughput TCR beta sequencing. Every repertoire in the discovery cohort had been generated on one and the same sequencing platform. Among some 400 genotyped donors of the cohort, an average of about 240,000 unique TCR beta nucleotide sequences was sequenced per donor, of which about 19% were non-productive. Rather than drawing on any new phenotypic data, the later analysis identified candidate immune exposures from TCR beta sequences and the way those sequences occurred across donors. The genetic ancestry cluster associated with self-reported Caucasian donors included about four fifths of the 300 to 400 genotyped donors. In a later analysis, previously published TCR beta repertoires from more than 500 donors were re-analyzed and high-resolution HLA genotyping was added so that TCR occurrence patterns could be studied. The study profiled the T cell repertoires of 550 to 700 subjects by immunosequencing and related them to cytomegalovirus serostatus. HLA typing covered class I and class II loci at four-digit resolution. The study combined high-throughput TCR immunosequencing, statistical association of individual TCRs with disease status, and machine learning to predict cytomegalovirus infection status. The study aimed to test whether cataloging public T cell receptors could reveal signatures of past pathogen exposure. A later genetic analysis used genome-wide SNP genotypes for about 55% of the 666 donors, treating that subset as a discovery cohort. Donor age, sex, ethnicity and CMV serostatus were collected together with the repertoire data. An early release that covered some 640 HLA-typed donors contained 250 to 350 gigabases of sequencing data and tens of millions of unique TCR sequences. The study at large found these results: A later analysis reported that several top co-occurrence clusters appeared linked to parvovirus B19, influenza, CMV and Epstein-Barr virus. Assigning TCR associations to individual alleles was difficult when HLA alleles, especially DR and DQ, strongly co-occurred. Linkage disequilibrium might explain the correlated functional status among segregating V segments, but an unknown experimental factor could not be ruled out. Some IMGT-functional V segments, including TRBV6-2 and TRBV6-3, could not be distinguished by the 87-base-pair reads and were therefore excluded. The classifier was reported to diagnose cytomegalovirus status with high specificity and sensitivity in both the original cohort and the validation cohort. According to a later analysis, most CMV-associated TCR beta chains appeared to be HLA-restricted, and the HLA associations seemed to be driven largely by CMV exposure. In a later analysis, more than 15,000 TCR beta sequences were associated with specific HLA alleles at a false discovery rate of 0.05. A further reported finding was that TCR beta sequences accurately predicted the HLA-A and HLA-B alleles for most subjects in the first cohort. Presence/absence analyses assumed roughly uniform sequencing depth across donors, an assumption that may not hold. The authors suggested that the approach could potentially be generalized to other disease states and immunological phenotypes. In an earlier analysis of roughly 560 of the donors, most TCR beta V segments were observed in productive rearrangements about 90% or about 30% of the time, broadly matching IMGT annotations. A cluster of highly shared sequence variants was judged likely to be a technical artifact of the sequencing pipeline. The only immune exposure information available for the cohort was CMV serostatus. The study gave a list of more than 150 TCR beta chains associated with cytomegalovirus. In a later analysis, TCR association rates were found to vary across HLA loci, with the most associated TCRs seen for DRB1 alleles and the fewest for HLA-C alleles. The earlier analysis of a few hundred of the donors excluded over 15 rarely observed V segments, including chromosome 9 orphons, because counts were too low. Because some donors lacked HLA typing at each locus, the association tests relied only on the typed subset. The cohort was sequenced for TCR beta chains only, and without alpha or paired-chain data the features that could be detected were limited. Three of the identified cytomegalovirus-associated TCR beta chains were confirmed in vitro to be specific for cytomegalovirus antigens. In a later genetic analysis, a missense DCLRE1C variant was associated with V-gene and J-gene trimming of TCR beta chains, and the association was replicated in an independent cohort. Most TCR sequences were seen in very few donors, while some public TCRs were found in many individuals. According to a later genetic analysis, donors in an Asian-associated ancestry cluster had fewer N-insertions in productive TCRs than the approximately 630-donor mean. In a later analysis, HLA-associated TCR beta chains were found to be more clonally expanded and to have lower generation probabilities than equally common non-associated chains.

Sequencing was performed on PBMCs. The chain couples TRBV18 to TRBJ2-5; no D gene can be assigned with confidence. The source is a woman between 45 and 65 years old in good health and CMV-seropositive. CDR3 region: CASSPPSMKETQYF. Here is the DNA: TGTGCCAGCTCACCACCGAGTATGAAAGAGACCCAGTACTTC.